These 23 T cell receptor beta chains share one sample of origin, sequenced in a study of molecular identifiers for immune sequencing clone quantification. Each CDR3 protein is one row after TCRdb ran MiXCR on the PCR reads. This table has some 680,000 distinct CDR3 sequences, roughly 27% appearing once. Material: naive CD8+ T cells from blood, with Jurkat cell RNA spiked in. The subset here: FACS-sorted CD8+CD4-CCR7+CD45RA+ naive T cells. Source of these receptors: a human donor in good health. Some libraries in this study had Jurkat cell RNA spiked in.

This clonotype was seen ten or more times. This chain links TRBV28 with TRBJ2-7; 12 nucleotides agree with TRBD2. V was clipped by 6 bases and J by 0 bases; unmatched bases: 3. CDR1 and CDR2 (germline): MDHEN, SYDVKM. The CDR3 runs to 15 residues. The CDR3 bases are TGTGCCAGCAGAGGACTAGCGGGGAGCTCCTACGAGCAGTACTTC. Its protein is CASRGLAGSSYEQYF.

In its sample, this clonotype was seen a few times. This may be a read error, as it is one base from a much larger clone. The chain carries TRBV9 and TRBJ2-1; a possible D gene is TRBD1 (6 bases). The CDR3 loop spans 14 amino acids. Trimming stripped 0 bases from V and 3 bases from J, with 7 bases between. Germline lookup yields CDR1 SGDLS and CDR2 YYNGEE. The CDR3 is CASSVGTDYNEQFF. DNA of the CDR3: TGTGCCAGCAGCGTAGGGACAGACTACAATGAGCAGTTCTTC.

This clonotype was detected only a few times. A clone one base away is much larger, so this may be a read error. V gene TRBV7-2 combines with J gene TRBJ2-5; 9 nucleotides match TRBD2. The germline V gene encodes CDR1 SGHTA and CDR2 FQGNSA. The CDR3 has 15 residues. As DNA, the CDR3 is TGTGCCGGCAGCTACAGCGGGGGGCTTCAAGAGACCCAGTACTTC. Protein: CAGSYSGGLQETQYF.

The chain is built from TRBV25-1 and TRBJ1-1; D not certain. The ends were cut back, 0 bases at V and 1 base at J, with 9 bases in the middle. This CDR3 comprises 15 residues. CDR1 is MGHDK and CDR2 is SYGVNS in the germline V gene. CDR3 region: CASSEYKGENTEAFF. Here the CDR3 DNA reads TGTGCCAGCAGTGAATATAAAGGTGAGAACACTGAAGCTTTCTTT.

In its sample, this clonotype was seen a few times. CDR3 residues: CATKTGTSGVFYEQYF. The CDR3 nucleotides are TGTGCCACCAAAACCGGGACTAGCGGGGTCTTTTACGAGCAGTACTTC. V gene TRBV27 combines with J gene TRBJ2-7, with TRBD2 matching over 13 bases. V trimming: 10 bases; J trimming: 4 bases; junction bases outside the gene matches: 13. The CDR3 totals 16 residues. Germline V CDR1 and CDR2: MNHEY, SMNVEV (reference sequence).

This clonotype has only one observation. The junction and the germline gene differ at one end; a read error may be behind it. The genes are TRBV12-3 or TRBV12-4 and TRBJ2-1; TRBD2 matches at 7 bases. The CDR3 is made up of 15 amino acids. The DNA of the CDR3 is TGTGCCAGCAGTCTCCCGGCGGGGGTATACAATGAGCAGATCTTC. Translated, it gives CASSLPAGVYNEQIF.

This clonotype appeared a few times. V and J are TRBV7-2 and TRBJ2-7; no definite D call. This CDR3 region has 13 residues. Germline-derived CDR1 and CDR2 are SGHTA and FQGNSA. V shed 2 bases and J shed 4 bases, with 9 bases lying between them. The chain's CDR3 is CASSLLAPYEQYF. The DNA of the CDR3 is TGTGCCAGCAGCTTACTCGCCCCGTACGAGCAGTACTTC.

V is TRBV4-1 and J is TRBJ1-1; no clear D. Germline V gene data show CDR1 as MGHRA and CDR2 as YSYEKL. The V end was cut by 1 base, the J end by 0 bases, with 9 bases between. The CDR3 has 15 residues. The CDR3 sequence is CASSQALGLNTEAFF. In DNA, the CDR3 is TGCGCCAGCAGCCAAGCCCTAGGGTTGAACACTGAAGCTTTCTTT.

This clonotype has ten or more counts. The chain carries TRBV7-6 and TRBJ1-3; 10 bases match TRBD1. After removal of 8 bases from V and 7 bases from J, the junction contained 2 bases not matched to a gene. The germline gives CDR1 SGHVS, CDR2 FNYEAQ. This CDR3 has 12 amino acids. The CDR3 coding sequence is TGTGCCAGCGGGACAGGGGACAACACCATATATTTT. Its protein product is CASGTGDNTIYF.

This clonotype was found many times. The chain carries TRBV6-5 and TRBJ1-1; possibly TRBD1 for D (5 bases). Per germline, CDR1 MNHEY and CDR2 SVGAGI. The V end was cut by 5 bases, the J end by 1 base, with 20 bases between. The CDR3 has 17 amino acids. CDR3 bases: TGTGCCAGCAGTCTCATGCAGGGTTCGATCGAGAACACTGAAGCTTTCTTT. The encoded protein is CASSLMQGSIENTEAFF.

This clonotype has only a few counts. The rearrangement uses TRBV20-1 and TRBJ1-2, with unresolved D. V lost 0 bases to trimming and J lost 6 bases, with 20 bases between them. The CDR3 consists of 16 residues. Germline CDR1 is DFQATT and CDR2 is SNEGSKA (reference sequence). Written as DNA, the CDR3 is TGCAGTGCTAGAGATCCGACAACATTCCTGATTGATGGCTACACCTTC. Protein: CSARDPTTFLIDGYTF.

This clonotype was counted many times. The CDR3 coding sequence is TGTGCCAGCAGTTTGTTTCAGGGACTGGAGACCCAGTACTTC. Protein sequence: CASSLFQGLETQYF. The chain links TRBV28 to TRBJ2-5; D perhaps matches TRBD2 (6 bases). In germline, CDR1 is MDHEN, CDR2 SYDVKM. This CDR3 contains 14 residues. V gave up 3 bases and J gave up 5 bases, with 13 bases separating them.

This clonotype was recorded a few times. The chain is built from TRBV6-6 and TRBJ2-7; D is unclear. Trimming removed 2 bases from V and 2 bases from J, with 10 bases in between. In germline, CDR1 is MNHNY, CDR2 SVGAGI (reference sequence). The CDR3 consists of 14 residues. The CDR3 is CASSYAGPPYEQYF. CDR3 in DNA: TGTGCCAGCAGTTACGCCGGGCCTCCCTACGAGCAGTACTTC.

This clonotype was counted between two and nine times. This chain links TRBV30 with TRBJ2-7; 7 bases fit TRBD2. CDR3 length: 14 amino acids. The trim removed 0 bases at V and 3 bases at J, leaving 5 bases unmatched. Germline CDR1 and CDR2: GTSNPN and SVGIG (reference sequence). CDR3 nucleotides: TGTGCCTGGAGTGTTACTAGCGTAAACTACGAGCAGTACTTC. The encoded protein is CAWSVTSVNYEQYF.

This clonotype was counted between two and nine times. The chain carries TRBV24-1 and TRBJ1-2; possibly TRBD1 for D (6 bases). The CDR3 has 11 residues. Trimming took off 7 bases at V and 6 bases at J, with 8 bases between the two ends. The germline V gene encodes CDR1 KGHDR and CDR2 SFDVKD. The DNA for the CDR3 is TGTGCCACCAGATCAGGGGATGGCTACACCTTC. As protein: CATRSGDGYTF.

This clonotype was counted at least ten times. This rearrangement joins TRBV2 to TRBJ2-3; D possibly matches TRBD1 or TRBD2 (5 bases each). There are 13 residues in the CDR3. Germline V lookup: CDR1 SNHLY, CDR2 FYNNEI. Trimming left V 4 bases short and J 6 bases short, with 11 bases between. Here the CDR3 DNA reads TGTGCCAGCAGTGTCGGGACGGATGATACGCAGTATTTT. Protein sequence: CASSVGTDDTQYF.

This clonotype was observed a few times. As DNA, the CDR3 is TGCGCCAGCAGCCAAGATCGAGGACAGGGGGACGGCTACACCTTC. This codes for CASSQDRGQGDGYTF. The genes are TRBV4-1 and TRBJ1-2, with 10 bases matching TRBD1. V lost 0 bases and J lost 8; bases outside the gene matches: 6. The length of the CDR3 is 15 residues. The germline V gene encodes CDR1 MGHRA and CDR2 YSYEKL.

The CDR3 DNA reads as TGTGCCAGCAGTCCCTACGACAGGGCAGCCTACGAGCAGTACTTC. It specifies CASSPYDRAAYEQYF. This chain uses TRBV28 with TRBJ2-7; TRBD1 agrees at 7 bases. V lost 5 bases to trimming and J lost 2 bases; unmatched junction nucleotides: 9. This CDR3 spans 15 amino acids. Per germline, CDR1 MDHEN and CDR2 SYDVKM.

This clonotype has more than one count but fewer than ten. The chain links TRBV5-1 to TRBJ2-1; weak D call: TRBD2 (6 bases). Deletions cut 2 bases from V and 8 bases from J, with 11 bases between. Germline CDR1 and CDR2: SGHRS and YFSETQ. CDR3 length: 13 residues. The CDR3 DNA is TGCGCCAGCAGCTTCGGCGGGGCCTATGAGCAGTTCTTC. This translates into CASSFGGAYEQFF.

Worth noting for this clonotype: One end of the junction does not line up with germline, which may come from a read error. The chain combines TRBV27 with TRBJ1-1, with D tentatively TRBD1 (6 bases). This CDR3 spans 13 amino acids. CDR1 and CDR2 (germline): MNHEY, SMNVEV (reference sequence). The CDR3 loop is CAGSFGYRAEAFF. The CDR3 DNA reads TGTGCCGGCAGTTTCGGGTACAGGGCGGAAGCTTTCTTT.

V is TRBV20-1 and J is TRBJ1-5; D unclear. The CDR3 spans 15 residues. The germline V gene encodes CDR1 DFQATT and CDR2 SNEGSKA (reference sequence). Between the trimmed V and J ends, which lost 0 bases and 6 bases, there was a span of 15 bases. The CDR3 loop is CSARDSGGFGQPQHF. CDR3 sequence (DNA): TGCAGTGCTAGAGACTCGGGAGGATTCGGTCAGCCCCAGCATTTT.

This clonotype was recorded many times. The chain combines TRBV29-1 with TRBJ1-5; D uncertain. In germline, CDR1 is SQVTM, CDR2 ANQGSEA. The CDR3 sequence is 11 residues long. The CDR3 region is CRSTSNQPQHF. As DNA, the CDR3 is TGCAGGAGCACAAGCAATCAGCCCCAGCATTTT. The entire variable domain, with the rest obtained from reference TRBV29-1 and TRBJ1-5, is as follows: SAVISQKPSRDICQRGTSLTIQCQVDSQVTMMFWYRQQPGQSLTLIATANQGSEATYESGFVIDKFPISRPNLTFSTLTVSNMSPEDSSIYLCRSTSNQPQHFGDGTRLSIL.

The sample holds many counts of this clonotype. The genes are TRBV30 and TRBJ2-1; D gene unclear. Between the trimmed V and J ends, which lost 0 bases and 2 bases, there was a span of 17 bases. Per germline, CDR1 GTSNPN and CDR2 SVGIG (reference sequence). The CDR3 sequence is 17 residues long. The CDR3 nucleotides are TGTGCCTGGAGTGTACCAGAGCGTTCATTGACCTACAATGAGCAGTTCTTC. It translates to CAWSVPERSLTYNEQFF.